The next 17 T cell receptor beta chains were all read from a single sample in a study of blood T cell repertoires in COVID-19. Using immunoSEQ multiplex PCR, the repertoire was profiled, and TCRdb retains in-frame clones only, with some absent. The sample carries around 100,000 clones, over 85% recorded once. Sequenced: peripheral blood. These TCRs come from a woman older than 75 in a cohort sampled during active COVID-19.

The rearrangement links TRBV11-2 to TRBJ2-1, with unresolved D. This CDR3 contains 13 residues. The germline V gene has CDR1 SGHAT and CDR2 FQNNGV. V lost 0 bases to trimming and J lost 5 bases, with 5 bases between them. The CDR3 region is CASSLDRDNEQFF. The CDR3 region has the DNA TGTGCCAGCAGCTTAGATCGGGACAATGAGCAGTTCTTC.

The V call is TRBV6-2 or TRBV6-3, the J call TRBJ1-3; D is unresolved. V lost 4 bases and J 4 bases, leaving 5 bases between the germline ends. CDR1 is MNHEY, CDR2 SVGEGT, per germline. The CDR3 is made up of 12 amino acids. CDR3 DNA sequence: TGTGCCAGCAGTTTACAGGGAAACACCATATATTTT. Residues: CASSLQGNTIYF.

This chain joins TRBV4-2 and TRBJ2-1, with 15 bases fitting TRBD2. The V segment lost 0 bases and the J segment 6 bases; nucleotides outside the gene matches: 3. CDR1 is LGHNA, CDR2 YNFKEQ, per germline. This CDR3 spans 17 amino acids. CDR3 residues: CASSQEGLAGGVNEQFF. The DNA for the CDR3 is TGTGCCAGCAGCCAAGAGGGACTAGCGGGGGGAGTCAATGAGCAGTTCTTC.

In this sample, this clone turned up once. V and J are TRBV10-1 and TRBJ2-7; TRBD2 aligns across 10 bases. From germline, CDR1 is WNHNN and CDR2 SYGVQD (reference sequence). J lost 4 bases, V lost 4 bases, and 4 bases had no gene match. The CDR3 is made up of 14 amino acids. CDR3 amino acids: CASSALAGPYEQYF. The CDR3 nucleotides read TGCGCCAGCAGTGCACTAGCGGGGCCGTACGAGCAGTACTTC.

V gene TRBV6-1 combines with J gene TRBJ2-6; D not resolved. Germline loops: CDR1 MNHNS, CDR2 SASEGT. This CDR3 region has 15 residues. Trimming left V 2 bases short and J 0 bases short, with 5 bases between. The CDR3 loop is CASSESRSGANVLTF. The CDR3 DNA sequence: TGTGCCAGCAGTGAATCCCGCTCTGGGGCCAACGTCCTGACTTTC.

The chain has TRBV20-1 and TRBJ1-2; unclear D gene. Germline CDR1 DFQATT, CDR2 SNEGSKA (reference sequence). The CDR3 contains 11 residues. V was pared by 6 bases and J by 4 bases, with 9 bases between. The CDR3 coding sequence is TGCAGTGCCAACAGCGGCTATGGCTACACCTTC. This codes for CSANSGYGYTF.

This rearrangement joins TRBV5-1 to TRBJ1-6; TRBD1 agrees at 8 bases. The CDR3 loop spans 16 amino acids. Germline loops: CDR1 SGHRS, CDR2 YFSETQ. V was clipped by 4 bases and J by 8 bases; unmatched bases: 11. CDR3 nucleotide sequence: TGCGCCAGCAGCCGATCGACTGGACAGGGAGATTCACCCCTCCACTTT. Amino acids: CASSRSTGQGDSPLHF.

The chain links TRBV21-1 to TRBJ1-4; the table's D call, TRBD1, was not checked against the DNA. TRBV21-1 counts as a pseudogene. The CDR3 covers 17 residues. The CDR3 coding sequence is TGTGCCAGCAGCAAAGTCGGACGCAGGGCAACTAATGAAAAACTGTTTTTT. Its protein is CASSKVGRRATNEKLFF.

The rearrangement joins TRBV29-1 to TRBJ1-1; 9 bases fit TRBD1. Unmatched junction bases numbered 5, after V lost 5 bases and J lost 1 base. Per the germline V gene, CDR1 is SQVTM and CDR2 is ANQGSEA. The CDR3 has 14 amino acids. CDR3 sequence reads: CSVTLGQGNTEAFF. The CDR3 DNA reads as TGCAGCGTTACTCTGGGACAGGGGAACACTGAAGCTTTCTTT.

J is TRBJ2-1 and V is TRBV27; 12 nucleotides match TRBD2. CDR1 is MNHEY, CDR2 SMNVEV, per germline (reference sequence). After removal of 3 bases from V and 5 bases from J, the junction contained 2 bases not matched to a gene. The CDR3 extends over 15 amino acids. The CDR3 protein is CASSLTSGSHNEQFF. The CDR3 nucleotides read TGTGCCAGCAGTTTGACTAGCGGGAGCCACAATGAGCAGTTCTTC.

This chain joins TRBV18 and TRBJ1-3, with unresolved D. Germline lookup yields CDR1 KGHSH and CDR2 LQKENI. Trimming took off 2 bases at V and 0 bases at J, with 11 bases between the two ends. This CDR3 is built from 16 residues. The CDR3 nucleotides are TGTGCCAGCTCACCAAGTCAGTCTTTCTCTGGAAACACCATATATTTT. Translating it yields CASSPSQSFSGNTIYF.

This clone has just a few counts. The J gene is TRBJ2-7, the V gene TRBV7-2, with unresolved D. The germline V gene encodes CDR1 SGHTA and CDR2 FQGNSA. The CDR3 extends over 15 amino acids. Between the trimmed V and J ends, which lost 0 bases and 2 bases, there was a span of 11 bases. CDR3 loop: CASSLAPQVPYEQYF. The DNA for the CDR3 is TGTGCCAGCAGCTTAGCGCCTCAGGTACCCTACGAGCAGTACTTC.

This CDR3 is CASSLRDRGLTEAFF. The DNA of the CDR3 is TGTGCCAGCAGCCTCCGGGACAGGGGGTTAACTGAAGCTTTCTTT. The rearrangement joins TRBV14 to TRBJ1-1, with 11 bases aligning to TRBD1. The germline gives CDR1 SGHDN, CDR2 FVKESK. Losses at the gene ends were 4 bases for V and 5 bases for J; bases not matched to a gene: 6. CDR3 length equals 15 residues.

This clone turned up a few times. The chain has TRBV7-2 and TRBJ1-5, with D uncertain. Trimming took 0 bases from V and 4 from J, leaving 7 bases between them. The CDR3 has 14 residues. The germline gives CDR1 SGHTA, CDR2 FQGNSA. CDR3 DNA sequence: TGTGCCAGCAGCTTAGCACCGAGTAATCAGCCCCAGCATTTT. This translates into CASSLAPSNQPQHF.

The chain is built from TRBV6-1 and TRBJ1-1; 7 nucleotides agree with TRBD1. The CDR3 runs to 12 residues. The V gene's germline CDR1 is MNHNS and CDR2 SASEGT. The V and J ends lost 2 bases and 7 bases, in that order; junction bases with no gene match: 1. The CDR3, as DNA: TGTGCCAGCAGTGAAACAGGGGTTGAAGCTTTCTTT. It is translated as CASSETGVEAFF.

The genes are TRBV25-1 and TRBJ1-6, with 7 positions matching TRBD1. After removal of 11 bases from V and 10 bases from J, the junction contained 11 bases not matched to a gene. Germline CDR1 reads MGHDK; CDR2 reads SYGVNS. CDR3 length equals 13 residues. The CDR3 is CAATSGGVSPLHF. CDR3 DNA: TGTGCCGCTACCTCAGGGGGAGTCTCACCCCTCCACTTT.

The chain employs TRBV5-8 and TRBJ1-2; D not resolved. V lost 4 bases and J 4 bases, leaving 11 bases between the germline ends. Germline V gene lookup returns CDR1 SGHTS and CDR2 YDEGEE. The CDR3 loop spans 13 amino acids. CDR3 coding DNA: TGTGCCAGCAGCGGGAGGGAGACCTATGGCTACACCTTC. As protein: CASSGRETYGYTF. The whole variable domain, remainder taken from reference TRBV5-8 and TRBJ1-2, is EAGVTQSPTHLIKTRGQQATLRCSPISGHTSVYWYQQALGLGLQFLLWYDEGEERNRGNFPPRFSGRQFPNYSSELNVNALELEDSALYLCASSGRETYGYTFGSGTRLTVV.